The 23 T cell receptor beta chains listed next were all sequenced from one sample in a study of T cell repertoires in cytomegalovirus infection. No antigen is known for these receptors. TCRdb re-derived calls from the reads in MiXCR, one entry per CDR3 protein. Of a few hundred thousand distinct CDR3 sequences in the sample, over 35% are singletons; the top ten hold more than 40%. The source material was cultured PBMCs, sampled from culture after CMV antigen stimulation. The receptors originated from a human donor in good health (CMV status not recorded). Some clones in this sample may be carry-over from other donors' samples.

This chain links TRBV27 with TRBJ1-1, with D perhaps matching TRBD1 (5 bases). Germline-derived CDR1 and CDR2 are MNHEY and SMNVEV (reference sequence). The CDR3 runs to 13 residues. The V gene lost 2 bases and the J gene lost 8 bases, with 12 bases spanning the gap. DNA for the CDR3: TGTGCCAGCAGTTTAGGGGGTCCGGGGGAAGCTTTCTTT. Residues: CASSLGGPGEAFF.

This chain connects TRBV7-2 to TRBJ2-1, with TRBD2 as a possible D gene (6 bases). V lost 2 bases and J lost 4, with 21 bases in between. CDR3 length: 18 residues. The germline CDR1 and CDR2 sequences are SGHTA and FQGNSA. In nucleotides, the CDR3 is TGTGCCAGCAGCTTAACCCTAGCGTCGCGGGGACTGTACAATGAGCAGTTCTTC. Its protein is CASSLTLASRGLYNEQFF. The full variable domain, completed using reference TRBV7-2 and TRBJ2-1, is GAGVSQSPSNKVTEKGKDVELRCDPISGHTALYWYRQSLGQGLEFLIYFQGNSAPDKSGLPSDRFSAERTGGSVSTLTIQRTQQEDSAVYLCASSLTLASRGLYNEQFFGPGTRLTVL.

This clonotype was detected only a few times. The rearrangement joins TRBV6-1 to TRBJ2-1; 12 bases are shared with TRBD2. Trimming removed 6 bases from V and 5 bases from J; junction bases left unmatched: 5. Per germline, CDR1 MNHNS and CDR2 SASEGT. The CDR3 has 15 residues. The CDR3 here is CASSRLAGEHNEQFF. The CDR3 bases are TGTGCCAGCAGCAGACTAGCGGGGGAACACAATGAGCAGTTCTTC.

V and J are TRBV5-1 and TRBJ2-3; D not resolved. The germline CDR1 and CDR2 sequences are SGHRS and YFSETQ. The CDR3 loop spans 14 amino acids. V lost 0 bases and J 5 bases, leaving 10 bases between the germline ends. CDR3 loop: CASSLGLVQDTQYF. DNA of the CDR3: TGCGCCAGCAGCTTGGGGCTAGTTCAAGATACGCAGTATTTT. Combining the CDR3 with reference TRBV5-1 and TRBJ2-3 gives the whole variable domain KAGVTQTPRYLIKTRGQQVTLSCSPISGHRSVSWYQQTPGQGLQFLFEYFSETQRNKGNFPGRFSGRQFSNSRSEMNVSTLELGDSALYLCASSLGLVQDTQYFGPGTRLTVL.

This clonotype was detected a few times. This chain connects TRBV19 to TRBJ2-6; 7 bases match TRBD1. The CDR3 loop spans 17 amino acids. Germline V gene sequence: CDR1 LNHDA, CDR2 SQIVND (reference sequence). J gave up 0 bases and V 5 bases, and 7 bases lay outside the gene matches. DNA for the CDR3: TGTGCCAGTAGTTTCAGACAGGGCTACTCTGGGGCCAACGTCCTGACTTTC. Its translation is CASSFRQGYSGANVLTF. Variable domain in full (rest from reference TRBV19 and TRBJ2-6): DGGITQSPKYLFRKEGQNVTLSCEQNLNHDAMYWYRQDPGQGLRLIYYSQIVNDFQKGDIAEGYSVSREKKESFPLTVTSAQKNPTAFYLCASSFRQGYSGANVLTFGAGSRLTVL.

The V gene is TRBV6-6, the J gene TRBJ2-7, with a weak D call TRBD1 (6 bases). Looked up from germline, CDR1 is MNHNY and CDR2 is SVGAGI (reference sequence). This CDR3 has 15 residues. V gave up 6 bases and J gave up 2 bases, with 17 bases separating them. In DNA, the CDR3 is TGTGCCAGCAGCCCTGGGGCAGGGGTCCCCTACGAGCAGTACTTC. Its translation is CASSPGAGVPYEQYF.

Turning to this clonotype: The CDR3 does not close with the conserved phenylalanine or tryptophan, likely indicating a read error. The chain couples TRBV20-1 to TRBJ2-1, with D possibly being TRBD1 or TRBD2 (5 bases each). V lost 6 bases and J lost 1, with 10 bases in between. CDR1 is DFQATT, CDR2 SNEGSKA, per germline (reference sequence). This CDR3 is 13 amino acids long. CDR3 residues: CSADEGSYNEQFL. In nucleotides, the CDR3 is TGCAGTGCCGACGAGGGGTCCTACAATGAGCAGTTCCTC.

The chain has TRBV7-6 and TRBJ2-1; no firm D call. With 5 bases removed from V and 14 bases from J, the gap between germline ends came to 28 bases. CDR3 length: 16 amino acids. Germline V gene data show CDR1 as SGHVS and CDR2 as FNYEAQ. The CDR3 loop is CASSNNVVQLMSVEFF. CDR3 nucleotides: TGTGCCAGCAGCAATAATGTTGTACAGTTAATGAGTGTGGAGTTCTTC.

The J gene is TRBJ2-7, the V gene TRBV7-9; 7 nucleotides match TRBD2. The V and J ends lost 4 bases and 5 bases, in that order; junction bases with no gene match: 11. The CDR3 spans 15 residues. The germline V gene has CDR1 SEHNR and CDR2 FQNEAQ (reference sequence). The CDR3 loop is CASSSRSGIGNEQYF. As DNA, the CDR3 is TGTGCCAGCAGCTCCCGGAGCGGGATCGGAAACGAGCAGTACTTC.

This clonotype was recorded only once. The chain links TRBV20-1 to TRBJ1-1; D not certain. From germline, CDR1 is DFQATT and CDR2 SNEGSKA (reference sequence). V dropped 2 bases and J dropped 1 base, with 11 bases sitting between them. The CDR3 spans 14 residues. In nucleotides, the CDR3 is TGCAGTGCTAGAACCAGGCGGGAGAACACTGAAGCTTTCTTT. Its protein product is CSARTRRENTEAFF.

This clonotype was recorded only once. The chain is built from TRBV7-8 and TRBJ2-7; D possibly corresponds to TRBD2 (6 bases). The germline V and J ends were trimmed by 4 bases and 2 bases, with 18 bases remaining between them. Germline CDR1 SGHVS, CDR2 FQNEAQ. The CDR3 runs to 16 residues. DNA for the CDR3: TGTGCCAGCAGCTGGGGGTTTGCGGGGAACGCCTACGAGCAGTACTTC. Translation: CASSWGFAGNAYEQYF.

This clonotype occurred a few times. V is TRBV12-3 or TRBV12-4 and J is TRBJ2-2; D uncertain. V was trimmed by 6 bases and J by 8 bases, leaving 7 bases between them. The CDR3 has 11 residues. CDR3 sequence reads: CASSSLGELFF. The CDR3 DNA sequence: TGTGCCAGCAGCTCCCTGGGGGAGCTGTTTTTT.

This clonotype has just a few counts. The rearrangement links TRBV7-2 to TRBJ2-7; weak D call: TRBD2 (5 bases). In germline, CDR1 is SGHTA, CDR2 FQGNSA. Trimming removed 4 bases from V and 7 bases from J, with 17 bases in between. The CDR3 loop spans 14 amino acids. The CDR3 DNA sequence: TGTGCCAGCAGCTCTAGTGGGGTTTCGGGGGAGCAGTACTTC. Its protein is CASSSSGVSGEQYF.

This chain joins TRBV2 and TRBJ1-5; no reliable D call. The ends were cut back, 0 bases at V and 9 bases at J, with 6 bases in the middle. There are 12 residues in the CDR3. Germline V gives CDR1 SNHLY, CDR2 FYNNEI. The CDR3 here is CASSEAVPPQHF. The CDR3 DNA sequence: TGTGCCAGCAGTGAAGCGGTCCCGCCCCAGCATTTT.

V and J are TRBV27 and TRBJ2-7; the D gene is possibly TRBD2 (5 bases). The CDR3 runs 14 residues. The ends were cut back, 3 bases at V and 4 bases at J, with 13 bases in the middle. CDR1 is MNHEY, CDR2 SMNVEV, per germline (reference sequence). CDR3 DNA sequence: TGTGCCAGCAGTTTGAGAGGGCCTGTGTACGAGCAGTACTTC. It codes for CASSLRGPVYEQYF.

V gene TRBV6-6 combines with J gene TRBJ1-4; the match to TRBD1 covers 8 bases. The V and J ends lost 5 bases and 7 bases, in that order; junction bases with no gene match: 6. Germline V gives CDR1 MNHNY, CDR2 SVGAGI (reference sequence). The CDR3 extends over 14 amino acids. In DNA, the CDR3 is TGTGCCAGCAGTACAGGGGGTAAAAGTGAAAAACTGTTTTTT. Translated: CASSTGGKSEKLFF.

This clonotype appeared once. This sequence joins TRBV6-2 or TRBV6-3 and TRBJ2-3; TRBD2 agrees at 8 bases. The CDR3 totals 14 residues. Germline V lookup: CDR1 MNHEY, CDR2 SVGEGT. J gave up 4 bases and V 8 bases, and 8 bases lay outside the gene matches. The CDR3 DNA reads as TGTGCCAGCGCACCGGGACTAGAGGCAGATACGCAGTATTTT. This encodes CASAPGLEADTQYF.

The chain is built from TRBV20-1 and TRBJ2-2; D could derive from TRBD1 or TRBD2 (6 bases each). From germline, CDR1 is DFQATT and CDR2 SNEGSKA (reference sequence). Trimming took off 3 bases at V and 4 bases at J, with 21 bases between the two ends. This CDR3 is 17 amino acids long. CDR3 sequence: CSASHPDGGPGTGELFF. CDR3 in DNA: TGCAGTGCTAGTCACCCAGATGGGGGGCCGGGCACCGGGGAGCTGTTTTTT.

The count of this clonotype is one. This rearrangement joins TRBV6-6 to TRBJ2-1, with 11 bases aligning to TRBD2. The CDR3 length is 16 residues. V trimming: 5 bases; J trimming: 7 bases; junction bases outside the gene matches: 10. The V gene's germline CDR1 is MNHNY and CDR2 SVGAGI (reference sequence). Here the CDR3 DNA reads TGTGCCAGCAGTACCTTACTAGCGGGAGTGGGGAATGAGCAGTTCTTC. It is translated as CASSTLLAGVGNEQFF.

This clonotype has a handful of counts. V gene TRBV7-9 combines with J gene TRBJ1-5, with a possible D match to TRBD1 (6 bases). The CDR3 runs 15 residues. Trimming stripped 5 bases from V and 2 bases from J, with 13 bases between. Germline-derived CDR1 and CDR2 are SEHNR and FQNEAQ (reference sequence). CDR3 sequence (DNA): TGTGCCAGCAGCGGTACAGGGTGGGGCAATCAGCCCCAGCATTTT. Translated, it gives CASSGTGWGNQPQHF.

Ten or more counts support this clonotype. The chain employs TRBV7-2 and TRBJ2-7, with D possibly being TRBD2 (6 bases). From germline, CDR1 is SGHTA and CDR2 FQGNSA. Trimming pared 5 bases from V and 3 bases from J, leaving 17 bases between. This CDR3 spans 15 amino acids. The CDR3 DNA reads as TGTGCCAGCAGCCGGAACCGGGACTTCAACTACGAGCAGTACTTC. Encoded protein: CASSRNRDFNYEQYF.

The chain is built from TRBV12-5 and TRBJ1-5; D gene uncertain. Trimming cost V 4 bases and J 5 bases, with 6 bases left between them. Germline CDR1 LGHNT, CDR2 FRNRAP. The CDR3 sequence is 12 residues long. For the CDR3, the DNA is TGTGCTAGTGGTTCTGGGCATCAGCCCCAGCATTTT. Encoded protein: CASGSGHQPQHF.

This clonotype was detected only a few times. The chain recombines TRBV6-2 or TRBV6-3 with TRBJ1-5; maybe TRBD1 (5 bases). Germline assignment: CDR1 MNHEY and CDR2 SVGEGT. The length of the CDR3 is 14 residues. V was trimmed by 2 bases and J by 4 bases, leaving 9 bases between them. CDR3 protein: CASSYVQENQPQHF. The CDR3 coding sequence is TGTGCCAGCAGTTACGTACAGGAGAATCAGCCCCAGCATTTT.